Presented here are 11 T cell receptor beta chains from one specimen sequenced in a study of T cells in tuberculosis. Profiling relied on immunoSEQ multiplex PCR, and the TCRdb table lists in-frame clones only, not all of them. The profile covers tens of thousands of clones, with approximately 90% appearing a single time and roughly 14% taken by the ten largest. Sample: PBMCs. All receptors derive from a donor aged 10-30 years with latent tuberculosis or without tuberculosis infection.

This clone occurred once. The rearrangement joins TRBV28 to TRBJ2-1, with D possibly matching TRBD2 (6 bases). The CDR3 is 15 amino acids. Trimming cost V 8 bases and J 0 bases, with 14 bases left between them. The V gene's germline CDR1 is MDHEN and CDR2 SYDVKM. CDR3 in amino acids: CASSNLGGSYNEQFF. In nucleotides, the CDR3 is TGTGCCAGCTCGAACTTGGGGGGCTCCTACAATGAGCAGTTCTTC.

The CDR3 is CASSPPIAGAPNEQFF. The CDR3 coding sequence is TGTGCCAGCTCACCACCGATAGCGGGGGCTCCCAATGAGCAGTTCTTC. The V call is TRBV18, the J call TRBJ2-1; 9 nucleotides agree with TRBD2. V shed 0 bases, J shed 6 bases, and the junction held 6 bases outside the gene matches. This CDR3 has 16 residues. Per the germline V gene, CDR1 is KGHSH and CDR2 is LQKENI.

This chain uses TRBV9 with TRBJ2-1; 8 nucleotides align to TRBD1. CDR3 length: 15 amino acids. Looked up from germline, CDR1 is SGDLS and CDR2 is YYNGEE. V shed 0 bases, J shed 9 bases, and the junction held 8 bases outside the gene matches. CDR3 in DNA: TGTGCCAGCAGCGTAGCGTCCAGGGGGCCCGGTGAGCAGTTCTTC. Encoded protein: CASSVASRGPGEQFF. Using reference TRBV9 and TRBJ2-1 for the parts outside the CDR3, the full variable domain is DSGVTQTPKHLITATGQRVTLRCSPRSGDLSVYWYQQSLDQGLQFLIQYYNGEERAKGNILERFSAQQFPDLHSELNLSSLELGDSALYFCASSVASRGPGEQFFGPGTRLTVL.

The V and J genes are TRBV7-2 and TRBJ2-1, with TRBD1 matching 9 bases. After removal of 4 bases from V and 7 bases from J, the junction contained 20 bases not matched to a gene. CDR3 length: 19 amino acids. Germline V CDR1 and CDR2: SGHTA, FQGNSA. CDR3 nucleotides: TGTGCCAGCAGCTCACACCACTTTTCCGGGACAGGGATTGTAAATGAGCAGTTCTTC. It specifies CASSSHHFSGTGIVNEQFF.

CDR3 nucleotide sequence: TGCGCCAGCAGCTTGGGAGGCACAGATACGCAGTATTTT. As protein: CASSLGGTDTQYF. The chain combines TRBV5-1 with TRBJ2-3; D uncertain. Germline-derived CDR1 and CDR2 are SGHRS and YFSETQ. V was shortened by 0 bases and J by 1 base, with 3 bases between the two germline ends. This CDR3 has 13 residues.

The gene calls are TRBV6-6 and TRBJ1-6, with a possible D match to TRBD1 (5 bases). The CDR3 extends over 12 amino acids. CDR1 is MNHNY, CDR2 SVGAGI, per germline (reference sequence). The V and J ends lost 2 bases and 13 bases respectively, with 9 bases between them. CDR3 protein: CASSYDSAPLHF. The CDR3 nucleotides read TGTGCCAGCAGTTACGACAGCGCCCCCCTCCACTTT.

The CDR3 here is CASSQETSGVLETQYF. CDR3 nucleotides: TGCGCCAGCAGCCAAGAGACTAGCGGGGTGCTAGAGACCCAGTACTTC. The V gene is TRBV4-1, the J gene TRBJ2-5; 11 nucleotides agree with TRBD2. The V gene's germline CDR1 is MGHRA and CDR2 YSYEKL. The length of the CDR3 is 16 residues. V shed 0 bases, J shed 4 bases, and the junction held 4 bases outside the gene matches.

This chain uses TRBV5-6 with TRBJ1-3; D not resolved. Germline V gene sequence: CDR1 SGHDT, CDR2 YYEEEE. Trimming took 7 bases from V and 1 from J, leaving 12 bases between them. The CDR3 loop spans 14 amino acids. In nucleotides, the CDR3 is TGTGCCAGCGGCGGGTTTAGTTCTGGAAACACCATATATTTT. This sequence encodes CASGGFSSGNTIYF.

The V call is TRBV6-1, the J call TRBJ2-5; 10 bases are a match to TRBD1. The CDR3 extends over 15 amino acids. From germline, CDR1 is MNHNS and CDR2 SASEGT. The junction had 10 bases not matched to a gene; V was cut back by 5 bases and J by 7 bases. CDR3 loop: CASSLDRGSYWTQYF. In DNA form, the CDR3 reads TGTGCCAGCAGTTTGGACAGGGGGTCATATTGGACCCAGTACTTC.

The rearrangement uses TRBV5-8 and TRBJ1-5, with D possibly matching TRBD1 (5 bases). The CDR3 spans 15 residues. Germline-derived CDR1 and CDR2 are SGHTS and YDEGEE. The V gene lost 2 bases and the J gene lost 5 bases, with 14 bases spanning the gap. CDR3 in DNA: TGTGCCAGCAGCTTCAGGGACTTTCTTGATCAGCCCCAGCATTTT. Amino acid sequence: CASSFRDFLDQPQHF. Using reference TRBV5-8 and TRBJ1-5 for the parts outside the CDR3, the full variable domain is EAGVTQSPTHLIKTRGQQATLRCSPISGHTSVYWYQQALGLGLQFLLWYDEGEERNRGNFPPRFSGRQFPNYSSELNVNALELEDSALYLCASSFRDFLDQPQHFGDGTRLSIL.

The chain carries TRBV20-1 and TRBJ2-7; D gene uncertain. Germline V gives CDR1 DFQATT, CDR2 SNEGSKA (reference sequence). The CDR3 covers 10 residues. V was cut by 6 bases and J by 5 bases, with 8 bases left in between. CDR3: CSAGAHEQYF. CDR3 DNA sequence: TGCAGTGCGGGCGCCCACGAGCAGTACTTC.